The clone carrying this T cell receptor (beta chain) was counted at least ten times. The antigen is unknown. PBMCs were obtained from 9 to 10 ml fresh peripheral blood. This record belongs to a study of T cells in Graves' hyperthyroidism and ophthalmopathy. Study findings and constraints: Among clonotypes expanded in thyroid above 0.001, most were also found in blood. Model-based prediction identified ophthalmopathy a median 6.5 months prior to its onset.

CDR1 and CDR2 from the germline V gene are SSHAT and FNYEAQ (reference sequence). The V segment lost 5 bases and the J segment 5 bases; nucleotides outside the gene matches: 5. This CDR3 spans 13 amino acids. There were TCR beta CDR3 regions amplified from RNA transcripts. HTBI primers were the set used in a first-round RT-PCR of the TCR CDR3. TCRdb called the multiplex PCR reads again in MiXCR, with one record for every CDR3 protein. The sample consists of more than 50,000 distinct CDR3 sequences, approximately 53% of them appearing once. Sequences were obtained from blood. This TCR derives from a woman aged 55-70 years with Graves' ophthalmopathy. The chain is built from TRBV7-7 and TRBJ2-5; 7 positions match TRBD1. The CDR3 DNA reads TGTGCCAGCAGCCAGACAGGGATGGAGACCCAGTACTTC. Encoded protein: CASSQTGMETQYF.